The next 27 T cell receptor beta chains were all read from a single sample in a study of blood T cell repertoires in COVID-19. Measured with immunoSEQ multiplex PCR; TCRdb has only the in-frame clones, and not every one. Of 45,000 to 55,000 clones in the sample, about 86% are singletons; the top ten hold about 11%. Sample: peripheral blood. These receptors originate from a man between 65 and 85 years old with active COVID-19.

V usage is TRBV10-1 and J usage is TRBJ1-5; D call uncertain. V lost 11 bases and J 9 bases, leaving 14 bases between the germline ends. Germline V gene lookup returns CDR1 WNHNN and CDR2 SYGVQD (reference sequence). This CDR3 comprises 11 residues. CDR3 sequence: CAPPGSRPQHF. In DNA form, the CDR3 reads TGCGCCCCCCCGGGGTCGCGGCCCCAGCATTTT.

The chain combines TRBV5-1 with TRBJ1-1; 9 nucleotides match TRBD1. In germline, CDR1 is SGHRS, CDR2 YFSETQ. CDR3 length: 16 residues. J lost 7 bases, V lost 2 bases, and 12 bases had no gene match. The CDR3 DNA follows: TGCGCCAGCAGCTTACAGGGGGCGATAGGAGGATTTGAAGCTTTCTTT. Amino acid sequence: CASSLQGAIGGFEAFF.

This sequence joins TRBV5-8 and TRBJ1-3, with D tentatively TRBD1 (5 bases). The germline V and J ends were trimmed by 0 bases and 2 bases, with 6 bases remaining between them. The CDR3 runs 14 residues. Germline CDR1 SGHTS, CDR2 YDEGEE. The CDR3 nucleotides are TGTGCCAGCAGCTTGGCAGGGACTGGAAACACCATATATTTT. It is translated as CASSLAGTGNTIYF.

The chain employs TRBV4-2 and TRBJ1-1; 9 bases agree with TRBD1. The V segment lost 5 bases and the J segment 6 bases; nucleotides outside the gene matches: 7. The CDR3 runs to 14 residues. The germline V gene has CDR1 LGHNA and CDR2 YNFKEQ. The CDR3 reads CASSKRTGVPEAFF. CDR3 sequence (DNA): TGTGCCAGCAGCAAAAGGACAGGGGTCCCTGAAGCTTTCTTT.

The rearrangement links TRBV29-1 to TRBJ2-5; 8 bases are shared with TRBD1. CDR1 is SQVTM and CDR2 is ANQGSEA in the germline V gene. The CDR3 length is 13 residues. The J segment lost 5 bases and the V segment lost 2 bases, leaving 4 bases of the junction unmatched. Here the CDR3 DNA reads TGCAGCGTTGAATCAGGGGGCGTGGAGACCCAGTACTTC. As protein: CSVESGGVETQYF.

This clone occurred once. V is TRBV10-1 and J is TRBJ2-5; TRBD1 is a possible D gene (7 bases). The CDR3 has 15 amino acids. The V end was cut by 6 bases, the J end by 1 base, with 15 bases between. Germline V gene sequence: CDR1 WNHNN, CDR2 SYGVQD (reference sequence). This CDR3 reads CASSEGGTVQETQYF. The CDR3 DNA reads TGCGCCAGCAGCGAAGGGGGGACAGTCCAAGAGACCCAGTACTTC.

The V call is TRBV15, the J call TRBJ2-2, with D unresolved. The CDR3 sequence is 12 residues long. Per germline, CDR1 LNHNV and CDR2 YYDKDF (reference sequence). Deletions cut 4 bases from V and 5 bases from J, with 5 bases between. The CDR3 DNA reads as TGTGCCACCAGCATCCAGACCGGGGAGCTGTTTTTT. Translating it yields CATSIQTGELFF.

The genes are TRBV6-2 or TRBV6-3 and TRBJ2-5, with TRBD2 matching 7 bases. The ends lost 5 bases at V and 5 bases at J; junction bases unmatched: 5. The CDR3 sequence is 13 residues long. Germline CDR1 reads MNHEY; CDR2 reads SVGEGT. In nucleotides, the CDR3 is TGTGCCAGCAGTCTGGGGAGGGTGGAGACCCAGTACTTC. Protein: CASSLGRVETQYF.

This clone was counted a single time. The chain joins TRBV11-2 to TRBJ2-7; possibly TRBD1 for D (6 bases). Germline CDR1 and CDR2: SGHAT and FQNNGV. The CDR3 is made up of 14 amino acids. Trimming shortened V by 5 bases and J by 2 bases, and 13 bases separated the two germline ends. Here the CDR3 reads CASSPRDTAYEQYF. CDR3 in DNA: TGTGCCAGCAGCCCTCGGGACACCGCCTACGAGCAGTACTTC.

CDR3 loop: CASSGGTGATNEKLFF. For the CDR3, the DNA is TGTGCCAGCAGTGGGGGGACAGGTGCAACTAATGAAAAACTGTTTTTT. The V and J genes are TRBV6-6 and TRBJ1-4; 8 positions agree with TRBD1. The CDR3 covers 16 residues. Germline CDR1 and CDR2: MNHNY and SVGAGI (reference sequence). J lost 0 bases, V lost 5 bases, and 5 bases had no gene match.

The rearrangement joins TRBV11-2 to TRBJ2-1, with 8 nucleotides matching TRBD2. Germline CDR1 reads SGHAT; CDR2 reads FQNNGV. Trimming at V came to 7 bases and at J to 1 base, leaving 6 bases not matched to a gene. The CDR3 contains 15 residues. The CDR3 is CASTPAGVSYNEQFF. DNA of the CDR3: TGTGCCAGCACACCAGCGGGAGTTTCCTACAATGAGCAGTTCTTC.

V is TRBV29-1 and J is TRBJ1-3; 7 bases line up with TRBD1. The CDR3 extends over 13 amino acids. Germline assignment: CDR1 SQVTM and CDR2 ANQGSEA. V lost 6 bases and J lost 8; bases outside the gene matches: 10. This CDR3 is CSVIITGADTIYF. The CDR3 DNA reads as TGCAGCGTAATTATAACAGGGGCGGACACCATATATTTT.

The chain links TRBV19 to TRBJ2-7; D is possibly TRBD2 (5 bases). Germline V gene sequence: CDR1 LNHDA, CDR2 SQIVND (reference sequence). The ends were cut back, 3 bases at V and 0 bases at J, with 12 bases in the middle. The CDR3 consists of 15 residues. CDR3 loop: CASSMEVSFSYEQYF. The CDR3 region has the DNA TGTGCCAGTAGTATGGAGGTCTCCTTCTCCTACGAGCAGTACTTC.

J is TRBJ1-2 and V is TRBV7-2, with unresolved D. The CDR3 is 13 amino acids. Per the germline V gene, CDR1 is SGHTA and CDR2 is FQGNSA. V was pared by 5 bases and J by 4 bases, with 11 bases between. In nucleotides, the CDR3 is TGTGCCAGCAGCCAGATACCTGGCTATGGCTACACCTTC. This encodes CASSQIPGYGYTF.

The chain carries TRBV19 and TRBJ2-7; 7 nucleotides align to TRBD2. CDR3 length equals 15 residues. Per the germline V gene, CDR1 is LNHDA and CDR2 is SQIVND (reference sequence). V was pared by 4 bases and J by 5 bases, with 11 bases of the junction left unmatched. CDR3 in DNA: TGTGCCAGTAGTACGTATGCGGGGGTTAAGAACGAGCAGTACTTC. It yields the protein CASSTYAGVKNEQYF.

This rearrangement joins TRBV7-9 to TRBJ2-5, with D perhaps TRBD1 (5 bases). V was cut by 2 bases and J by 5 bases, with 27 bases left in between. CDR3 length: 19 residues. Germline V lookup: CDR1 SEHNR, CDR2 FQNEAQ (reference sequence). The CDR3 DNA follows: TGTGCCAGCAGCTTACGCCGCCGGGCAGGGTCTCATATCGTGGAGACCCAGTACTTC. It codes for CASSLRRRAGSHIVETQYF.

The chain employs TRBV9 and TRBJ2-5; TRBD2 aligns across 8 bases. This CDR3 contains 15 residues. CDR1 and CDR2 (germline): SGDLS, YYNGEE. V was clipped by 4 bases and J by 4 bases; unmatched bases: 9. The CDR3 DNA reads as TGTGCCAGCAGCATCACCGGGGGGGCCGGAGAGACCCAGTACTTC. This translates into CASSITGGAGETQYF.

This clone was detected a few times. This rearrangement joins TRBV6-5 to TRBJ1-5, with a possible D match to TRBD1 (6 bases). The V and J ends lost 6 bases and 5 bases respectively, with 14 bases between them. Germline-derived CDR1 and CDR2 are MNHEY and SVGAGI. CDR3 length: 14 amino acids. The CDR3 DNA reads as TGTGCCAGCAGGCCCACGGGGGGCTATCAGCCCCAGCATTTT. It translates to CASRPTGGYQPQHF.

In this sample, this clone turned up a few times. The chain is built from TRBV2 and TRBJ1-2; 8 positions agree with TRBD1. This CDR3 is built from 14 residues. V dropped 1 base and J dropped 4; count of bases not matched to a gene: 2. Germline V CDR1 and CDR2: SNHLY, FYNNEI. This chain's CDR3 is CASSEGTGGYGYTF. The CDR3 DNA sequence: TGTGCCAGCAGTGAAGGCACAGGGGGCTATGGCTACACCTTC.

The gene calls are TRBV4-1 and TRBJ1-1; 9 bases agree with TRBD1. The CDR3 contains 16 residues. Germline lookup yields CDR1 MGHRA and CDR2 YSYEKL. Unmatched junction bases numbered 7, after V lost 4 bases and J lost 1 base. The CDR3 sequence: CASSPGQGTKNTEAFF. The CDR3 nucleotides read TGCGCCAGCAGCCCGGGACAGGGAACAAAGAACACTGAAGCTTTCTTT.

CDR3 nucleotide sequence: TGTGCCAGCAGGGGCCCATTGCTTAACACTGAAGCTTTCTTT. Protein product: CASRGPLLNTEAFF. The genes are TRBV6-5 and TRBJ1-1; D not resolved. V lost 6 bases and J 2 bases, leaving 13 bases between the germline ends. Per germline, CDR1 MNHEY and CDR2 SVGAGI. This CDR3 contains 14 residues.

V usage is TRBV6-2 or TRBV6-3 and J usage is TRBJ2-2; tentatively, D is TRBD2 (7 bases). Germline V CDR1 and CDR2: MNHEY, SVGEGT. Trimming removed 4 bases from V and 5 bases from J, with 14 bases in between. CDR3 length: 15 amino acids. Here the CDR3 DNA reads TGTGCCAGCAGTTTGGAACGGGGGGCTACCGGGGAGCTGTTTTTT. Translating it yields CASSLERGATGELFF.

This clone appeared a single time. This sequence joins TRBV11-2 and TRBJ2-4; 9 bases map to TRBD2. This CDR3 region has 13 residues. Germline trimming cut 6 bases from V and 7 bases from J; bases unmatched to any gene: 4. From germline, CDR1 is SGHAT and CDR2 FQNNGV. This chain's CDR3 is CASRSGLANIQYF. The CDR3, as DNA: TGTGCCAGCAGGTCAGGACTAGCGAACATTCAGTACTTC.

This clone was recorded once. The gene calls are TRBV4-2 and TRBJ2-5; the D is unclear. The CDR3 runs 14 residues. CDR1 is LGHNA and CDR2 is YNFKEQ in the germline V gene. V shed 0 bases and J shed 7 bases, with 12 bases lying between them. The CDR3: CASSQDRVVGTQYF. The CDR3 DNA reads as TGTGCCAGCAGCCAAGATCGAGTAGTCGGGACCCAGTACTTC.

The chain is built from TRBV1 and TRBJ1-5; the D call in the table, TRBD1, was not verified against the DNA. TRBV1 is labeled a pseudogene. This CDR3 has 14 residues. CDR3 DNA: TGCACCAGCAGCCAAGGGGGCAGCAATCAGCCCCAGCATTTT. Protein sequence: CTSSQGGSNQPQHF.

J is TRBJ2-1 and V is TRBV5-5; D is perhaps TRBD2 (5 bases). V dropped 3 bases and J dropped 10 bases, with 23 bases sitting between them. Per the germline V gene, CDR1 is SGHKS and CDR2 is YYEKEE (reference sequence). The CDR3 length is 16 residues. The CDR3, as DNA: TGTGCCAGCAGCTCTCGGGAACCTAGGTACAATGTCGAGCAGTTCTTC. Translating it yields CASSSREPRYNVEQFF.

The chain uses TRBV27 and TRBJ2-7; 7 nucleotides agree with TRBD2. Per the germline V gene, CDR1 is MNHEY and CDR2 is SMNVEV (reference sequence). Germline trimming cut 5 bases from V and 2 bases from J; bases unmatched to any gene: 12. The CDR3 totals 16 residues. The CDR3 reads CASSLRAGTKPYEQYF. DNA for the CDR3: TGTGCCAGCAGTCTCCGCGCAGGGACTAAGCCCTACGAGCAGTACTTC.